This T cell receptor beta chain emerged from a study of OX40 agonist ivuxolimab in advanced cancers. About the full investigation: The costimulatory receptor OX40 (CD134) was targeted by ivuxolimab, a fully human IgG2 agonistic monoclonal antibody. Intravenous ivuxolimab was administered to patients every 2 weeks at six dose levels: 0.01, 0.1, 0.3, 1.5, 3 and 10 mg/kg. The paper describes the monotherapy dose-escalation part (N = 52 patients) of the phase I trial of ivuxolimab. Of the approximately 54 dose-escalation patients, hepatocellular carcinoma was present in around 20, melanoma in approximately 15, renal cell carcinoma in 9 and head and neck cancer in 9. Patients were allowed to have had prior anti-PD-1, anti-PD-L1 or anti-CTLA-4 therapy, and 30% to 40% of the dose-escalation patients had previously received checkpoint inhibitors. A male proportion of around 80% and a mean age of roughly 55 years, ranging from roughly 23 to 79, were recorded for the dose-escalation cohort. Peripheral TCRbeta sequencing was intended to test whether TCR sequence diversity was altered and clonal T-cell expansion was caused by ivuxolimab. Three dose-escalation patients achieved partial responses, one with hepatocellular carcinoma and two with cutaneous melanoma.

For sequencing of the TCRbeta CDR3 region, genomic DNA was extracted from the sorted cells. The immunoSEQ Assay was used for sequencing of TCRbeta CDR3 regions. TCRdb took this table from immuneACCESS and kept in-frame rearrangements with V and J called. Such tables lack part of the clones; where checked against another copy, unresolved V genes explain under half of the gap, and the rest is unexplained. The sample records 65,000 to 95,000 clones, more than 70% of which are singletons. The top ten clones comprise less than 8% of the sample. On the study overall, not on this receptor specifically: Clonal expansion of both CD4+ and CD8+ blood T cells was observed from baseline to week 6 at doses 0.1 to 3.0 mg/kg. In the 0.1-3.0 mg/kg groups, partial responders were among the patients with the lowest normalized peripheral clonal expansion, particularly in CD8+ T cells. Low levels of normalized T-cell clonal expansion were also seen in some nonresponding patients. After ivuxolimab, expanded clones were on average more numerous among CD8+ T cells than among CD4+ T cells. The antigen specificity of the clonally expanded peripheral T cells was not determined.

The CDR3, from cysteine to phenylalanine, totals 12 residues. Only CDR3 DNA is held: 36 bases, read in frame from base 1. CDR1 and CDR2 are read off the germline V gene as MNHEY and SVGAGI. On this clone: It has no known antigen specificity. An end of the junction differs from the germline gene, which may be a read error.

The trial excluded patients who had a history of autoimmune disease or were on systemic immunosuppression. Peripheral blood for TCR sequencing was collected from all dose cohorts at baseline, on cycle 4 day 1, and on cycle 7 day 1. Samples came from an open-label, multicenter, first-in-human phase I dose-escalation trial of ivuxolimab. Adults with locally advanced or metastatic head and neck squamous cell, hepatocellular, melanoma or renal cell carcinoma were enrolled in the trial. Before TCR sequencing, CD4+ T cells and CD8+ T cells were sorted from peripheral blood as separate populations. The sequence came from an adult with an advanced solid tumor such as melanoma, head and neck, liver or kidney cancer. The rearranged segments are TRBV6-5 and TRBJ2-2, with a weak D call of TRBD1 (6 bases match). The sequencing here drew on CD4+ or CD8+ T cells sorted from blood, taken in a trial of the OX40 agonist ivuxolimab. CDR3 reads: CACRTDTGELFF. The DNA sequence follows: TGTGCCTGCAGGACAGACACCGGGGAGCTGTTTTTT.